This T cell receptor beta chain was retrieved from a study of breast tumors, draining lymph nodes, adjacent tissues. J was trimmed by 2 bases and V by 7 bases; bases with no gene match: 7. The CDR3 extends over 13 amino acids. CDR1 is SQVTM, CDR2 ANQGSEA, per germline. TCRdb re-called the multiplex PCR reads through MiXCR, storing one row per CDR3 protein. The table lists about 13,000 distinct CDR3 sequences, 45% to 50% of them singletons. In its sample, this clonotype ranks as medium-sized. The gene calls are TRBV29-1 and TRBJ1-2, with TRBD1 identical over 7 bases. The source of this sequence is a female donor with breast cancer. Some clones in this sample may be carry-over from other donors' samples. The source material was tumor-adjacent breast tissue. CDR3 sequence (DNA): TGCAGCGGGGGGGACAGTGTAAACTATGGCTACACCTTC. Translation gives CSGGDSVNYGYTF.